This T cell receptor (beta chain) comes out of a study of T cell changes during pregnancy in multiple sclerosis. The data were produced by immunoSEQ multiplex PCR, yet TCRdb's version contains in-frame clones alone and is incomplete. The sample has about 39,000 clones; more than 90% are singletons. The V gene's germline CDR1 is SGHDT and CDR2 YYEEEE. The CDR3 consists of 15 residues. V lost 4 bases, J lost 2 bases, and 8 bases stayed unmatched. Specimen: CD4+ T cells from peripheral blood mononuclear cells, collected after pregnancy. The source is a female donor in good health, enrolled as a control in a pregnancy study. The chain has TRBV5-6 and TRBJ2-7, with 8 bases that match TRBD1. The CDR3 nucleotides are TGTGCCAGCAGCATTGGGACAGGAACTACCTACGAGCAGTACTTC. Translation: CASSIGTGTTYEQYF. The variable domain in full, completed from reference TRBV5-6 and TRBJ2-7, reads DAGVTQSPTHLIKTRGQQVTLRCSPKSGHDTVSWYQQALGQGPQFIFQYYEEEERQRGNFPDRFSGHQFPNYSSELNVNALLLGDSALYLCASSIGTGTTYEQYFGPGTRLTVT.